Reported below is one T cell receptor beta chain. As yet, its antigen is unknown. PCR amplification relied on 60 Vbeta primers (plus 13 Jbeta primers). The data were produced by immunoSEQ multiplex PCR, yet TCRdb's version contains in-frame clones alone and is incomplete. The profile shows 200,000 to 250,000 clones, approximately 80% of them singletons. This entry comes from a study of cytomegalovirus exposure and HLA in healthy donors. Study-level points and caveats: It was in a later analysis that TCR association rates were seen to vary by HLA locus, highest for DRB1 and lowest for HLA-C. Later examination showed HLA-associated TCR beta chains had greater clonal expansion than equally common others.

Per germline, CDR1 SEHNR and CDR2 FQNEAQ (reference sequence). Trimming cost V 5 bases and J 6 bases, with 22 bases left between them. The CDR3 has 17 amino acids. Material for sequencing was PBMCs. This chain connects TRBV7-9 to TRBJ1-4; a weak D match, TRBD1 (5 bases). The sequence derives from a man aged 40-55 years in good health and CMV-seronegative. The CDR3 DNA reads TGTGCCAGCAGCCACGCCAATGGGTTACCCAGGGATGAAAAACTGTTTTTT. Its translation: CASSHANGLPRDEKLFF.